This TCR beta chain was observed in a study of CD8 T cells in Susac syndrome. CDR3 length: 13 amino acids. CDR1 SEHNR and CDR2 FQNEAQ come from the germline V gene (reference sequence). V lost 4 bases and J lost 4, with 10 bases in between. The RNA, about 0.45 to 1 ug, was put through reverse transcription using random hexamers. With immunoSEQ multiplex PCR, TCR beta CDR3 was amplified across 54 Vbeta and 13 Jbeta. TCRdb called the immunoSEQ multiplex PCR reads again in MiXCR, with one record for every CDR3 protein. The repertoire holds 250,000 to 300,000 distinct CDR3 sequences, with 70% to 90% as singletons. Sequencing of TCR beta was carried out in blood CD8+ and CD4+ T cells. It was negative isolation that provided the CD8+ and CD4+ T cells, whereas TEMRA cells were enriched by FACS.

This receptor was identified in a human donor with multiple sclerosis. The gene calls are TRBV7-9 and TRBJ1-1; D possibly corresponds to TRBD1 (6 bases). Sequencing was performed on CD8+ T cells from PBMCs. This CDR3 reads CASSWEGGTEAFF. DNA of the CDR3: TGTGCCAGCAGCTGGGAGGGGGGCACTGAAGCTTTCTTT. The full variable domain, its missing parts supplied by reference TRBV7-9 and TRBJ1-1, is DTGVSQNPRHKITKRGQNVTFRCDPISEHNRLYWYRQTLGQGPEFLTYFQNEAQLEKSRLLSDRFSAERPKGSFSTLEIQRTEQGDSAMYLCASSWEGGTEAFFGQGTRLTVV.